This T cell receptor beta chain was profiled in a study of beta chain features in type 1 diabetes. This CDR3 region has 14 residues. V was clipped by 9 bases and J by 4 bases, with 20 bases between them. From germline, CDR1 is SGHNT and CDR2 YYREEE (reference sequence). Expressed TCRB transcripts were sequenced because the entire RNA isolate underwent reverse transcription. The table came from immunoSEQ multiplex PCR; TCRdb's copy has only in-frame clones and leaves some out. The sample has about 340,000 clones, about a tenth seen once. Whole-study results and caveats: TCRB CDR3s from Type 1 diabetes patients were moderately but significantly shorter in all four CD4+ subsets.

This clone was counted a single time. Its specificity is not known. This sequence was found in a man aged 25-45 years with type 1 diabetes. The sequenced sample was central memory CD4+ T cells from blood. The rearrangement joins TRBV5-4 to TRBJ2-7; no definite D call. The CDR3 sequence: CATSFSGSRYEQYF. The CDR3 DNA is TGTGCCACCTCGTTCTCGGGCAGTCGATACGAGCAGTACTTC. Based on the CDR3 plus reference TRBV5-4 and TRBJ2-7, the full variable domain is ETGVTQSPTHLIKTRGQQVTLRCSSQSGHNTVSWYQQALGQGPQFIFQYYREEENGRGNFPPRFSGLQFPNYSSELNVNALELDDSALYLCATSFSGSRYEQYFGPGTRLTVT.